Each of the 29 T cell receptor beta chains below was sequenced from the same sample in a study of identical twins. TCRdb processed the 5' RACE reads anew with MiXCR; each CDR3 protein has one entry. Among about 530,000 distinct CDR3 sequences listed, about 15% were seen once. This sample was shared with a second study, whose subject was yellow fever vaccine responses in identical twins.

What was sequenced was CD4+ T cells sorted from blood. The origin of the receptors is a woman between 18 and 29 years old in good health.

Here the CDR3 DNA reads TGCAGCGTTGTAAAGGCGGGGACAGGCGTGAACACTGAAGCTTTCTTT. It specifies CSVVKAGTGVNTEAFF. V gene TRBV29-1 combines with J gene TRBJ1-1; 8 positions match TRBD1. V lost 4 bases to trimming and J lost 0 bases; unmatched junction nucleotides: 10. The germline V gene has CDR1 SQVTM and CDR2 ANQGSEA. CDR3 size: 16 residues.

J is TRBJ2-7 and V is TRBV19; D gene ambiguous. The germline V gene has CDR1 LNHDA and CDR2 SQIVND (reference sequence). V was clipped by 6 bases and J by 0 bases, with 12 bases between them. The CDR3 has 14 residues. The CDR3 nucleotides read TGTGCCAGTAGCCTGGCGGAACTCTCCTACGAGCAGTACTTC. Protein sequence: CASSLAELSYEQYF.

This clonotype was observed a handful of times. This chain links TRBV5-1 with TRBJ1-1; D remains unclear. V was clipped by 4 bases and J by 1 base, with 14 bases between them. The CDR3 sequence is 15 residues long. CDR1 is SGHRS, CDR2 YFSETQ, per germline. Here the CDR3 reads CASSPELRQNTEAFF. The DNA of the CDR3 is TGCGCCAGCAGCCCAGAGTTACGCCAGAACACTGAAGCTTTCTTT.

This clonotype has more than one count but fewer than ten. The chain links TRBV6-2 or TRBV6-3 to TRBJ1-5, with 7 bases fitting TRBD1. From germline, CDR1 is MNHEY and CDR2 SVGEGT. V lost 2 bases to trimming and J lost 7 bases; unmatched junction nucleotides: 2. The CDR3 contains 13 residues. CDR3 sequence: CASSYGQVQPQHF. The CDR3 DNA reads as TGTGCCAGCAGTTACGGACAGGTGCAGCCCCAGCATTTT.

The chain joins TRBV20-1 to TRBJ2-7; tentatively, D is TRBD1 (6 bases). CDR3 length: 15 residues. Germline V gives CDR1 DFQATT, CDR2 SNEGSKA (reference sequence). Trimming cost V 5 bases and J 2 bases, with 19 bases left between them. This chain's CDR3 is CSAGRGDRPTYEQYF. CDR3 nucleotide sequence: TGCAGTGCTGGACGGGGTGACAGGCCTACCTACGAGCAGTACTTC.

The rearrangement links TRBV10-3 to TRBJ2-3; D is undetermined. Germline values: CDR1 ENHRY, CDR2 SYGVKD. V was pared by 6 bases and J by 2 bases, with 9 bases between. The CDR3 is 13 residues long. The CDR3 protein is CAISSVPTDTQYF. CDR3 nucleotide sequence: TGTGCCATCAGCTCCGTCCCCACAGATACGCAGTATTTT.

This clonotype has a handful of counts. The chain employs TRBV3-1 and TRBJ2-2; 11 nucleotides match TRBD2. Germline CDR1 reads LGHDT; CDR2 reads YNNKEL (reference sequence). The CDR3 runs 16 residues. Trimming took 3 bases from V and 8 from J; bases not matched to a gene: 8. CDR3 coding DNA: TGTGCCAGCAGCCACCTAGCGGGAGGAAGTAAGGGGGAGCTGTTTTTT. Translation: CASSHLAGGSKGELFF.

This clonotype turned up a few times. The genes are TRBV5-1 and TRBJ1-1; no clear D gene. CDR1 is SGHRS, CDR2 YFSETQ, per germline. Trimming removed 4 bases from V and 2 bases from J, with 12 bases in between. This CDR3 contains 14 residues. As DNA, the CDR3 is TGCGCCAGCAGCGACTATGGGAGCAACACTGAAGCTTTCTTT. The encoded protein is CASSDYGSNTEAFF.

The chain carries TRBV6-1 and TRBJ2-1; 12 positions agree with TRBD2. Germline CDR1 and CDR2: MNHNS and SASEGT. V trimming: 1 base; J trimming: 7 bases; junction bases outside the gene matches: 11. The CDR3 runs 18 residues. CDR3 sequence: CASSEGLAGGPFANEQFF. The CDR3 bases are TGTGCCAGCAGTGAAGGGCTAGCGGGGGGGCCGTTTGCGAATGAGCAGTTCTTC.

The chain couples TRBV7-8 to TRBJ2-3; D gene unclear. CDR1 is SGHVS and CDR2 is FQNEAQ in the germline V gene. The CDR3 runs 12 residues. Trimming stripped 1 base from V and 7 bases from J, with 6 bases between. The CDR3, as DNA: TGTGCCAGCAGCTTAGACTTGCATACGCAGTATTTT. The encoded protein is CASSLDLHTQYF. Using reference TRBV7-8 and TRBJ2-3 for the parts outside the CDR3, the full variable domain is GAGVSQSPRYKVAKRGQDVALRCDPISGHVSLFWYQQALGQGPEFLTYFQNEAQLDKSGLPSDRFFAERPEGSVSTLKIQRTQQEDSAVYLCASSLDLHTQYFGPGTRLTVL.

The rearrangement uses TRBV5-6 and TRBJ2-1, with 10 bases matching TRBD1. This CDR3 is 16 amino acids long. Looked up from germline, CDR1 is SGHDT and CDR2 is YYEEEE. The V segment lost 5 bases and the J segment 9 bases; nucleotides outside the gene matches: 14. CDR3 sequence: CASSNFRDRGVGEQFF. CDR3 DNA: TGTGCCAGCAGTAACTTCAGGGACAGGGGAGTGGGTGAGCAGTTCTTC.

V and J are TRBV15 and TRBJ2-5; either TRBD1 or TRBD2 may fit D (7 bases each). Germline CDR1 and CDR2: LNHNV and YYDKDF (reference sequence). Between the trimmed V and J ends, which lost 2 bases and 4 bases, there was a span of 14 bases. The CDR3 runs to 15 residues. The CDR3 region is CATSRSPGGGETQYF. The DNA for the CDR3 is TGTGCCACCAGCAGAAGCCCAGGGGGGGGAGAGACCCAGTACTTC.

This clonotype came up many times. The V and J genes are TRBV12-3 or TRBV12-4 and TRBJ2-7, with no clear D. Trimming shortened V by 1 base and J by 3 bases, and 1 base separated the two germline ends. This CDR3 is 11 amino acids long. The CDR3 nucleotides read TGTGCCAGCAGTTTAGGCTACGAGCAGTACGTC. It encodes CASSLGYEQYV.

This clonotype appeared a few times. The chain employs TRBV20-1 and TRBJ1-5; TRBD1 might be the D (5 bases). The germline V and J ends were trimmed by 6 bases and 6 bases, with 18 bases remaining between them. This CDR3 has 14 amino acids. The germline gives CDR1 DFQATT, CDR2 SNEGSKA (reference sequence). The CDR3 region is CSARGLGVGQPQHF. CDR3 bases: TGCAGTGCCCGTGGGTTAGGGGTCGGTCAGCCCCAGCATTTT.

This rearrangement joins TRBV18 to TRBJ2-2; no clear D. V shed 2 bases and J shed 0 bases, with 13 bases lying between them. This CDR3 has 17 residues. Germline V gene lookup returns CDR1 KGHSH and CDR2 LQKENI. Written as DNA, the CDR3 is TGTGCCAGCTCACCAAGTTTGCTAGTTGCGAACACCGGGGAGCTGTTTTTT. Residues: CASSPSLLVANTGELFF.

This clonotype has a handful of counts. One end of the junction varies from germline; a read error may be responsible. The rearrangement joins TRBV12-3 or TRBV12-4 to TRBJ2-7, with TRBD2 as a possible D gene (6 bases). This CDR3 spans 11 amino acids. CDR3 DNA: TGTGCCAGCAGTTTACGACTAGGAATATTCTTC. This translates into CASSLRLGIFF.

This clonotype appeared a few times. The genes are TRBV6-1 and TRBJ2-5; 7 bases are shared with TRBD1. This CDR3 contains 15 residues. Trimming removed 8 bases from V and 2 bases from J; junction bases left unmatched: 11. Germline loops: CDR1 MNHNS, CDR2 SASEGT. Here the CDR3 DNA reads TGTGCCAGCGGACCTGGGACAGCTCCTCAAGAGACCCAGTACTTC. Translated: CASGPGTAPQETQYF.

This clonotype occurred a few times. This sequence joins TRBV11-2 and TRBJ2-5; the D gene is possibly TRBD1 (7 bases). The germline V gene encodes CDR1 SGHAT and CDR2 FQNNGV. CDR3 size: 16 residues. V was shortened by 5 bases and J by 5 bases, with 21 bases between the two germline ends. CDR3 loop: CASSLPTPQGTETQYF. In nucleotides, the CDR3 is TGTGCCAGCAGCCTCCCCACCCCACAGGGGACTGAGACCCAGTACTTC. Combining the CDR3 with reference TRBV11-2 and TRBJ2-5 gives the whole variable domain EAGVAQSPRYKIIEKRQSVAFWCNPISGHATLYWYQQILGQGPKLLIQFQNNGVVDDSQLPKDRFSAERLKGVDSTLKIQPAKLEDSAVYLCASSLPTPQGTETQYFGPGTRLLVL.

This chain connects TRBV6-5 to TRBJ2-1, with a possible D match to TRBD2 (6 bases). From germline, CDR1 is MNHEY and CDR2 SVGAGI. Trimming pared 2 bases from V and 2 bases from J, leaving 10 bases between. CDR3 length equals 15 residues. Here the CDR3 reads CASSYRRGTYNEQFF. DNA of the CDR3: TGTGCCAGCAGTTACCGGAGGGGAACCTACAATGAGCAGTTCTTC.

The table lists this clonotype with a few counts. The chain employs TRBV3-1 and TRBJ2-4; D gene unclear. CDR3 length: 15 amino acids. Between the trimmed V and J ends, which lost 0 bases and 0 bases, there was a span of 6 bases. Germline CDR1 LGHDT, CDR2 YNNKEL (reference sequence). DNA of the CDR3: TGTGCCAGCAGCCAAGATTCGGTAGCCAAAAACATTCAGTACTTC. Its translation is CASSQDSVAKNIQYF.

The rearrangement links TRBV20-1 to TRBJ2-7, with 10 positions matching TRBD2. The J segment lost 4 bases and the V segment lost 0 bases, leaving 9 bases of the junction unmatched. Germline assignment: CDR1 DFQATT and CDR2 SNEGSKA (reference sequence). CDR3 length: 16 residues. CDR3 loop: CSARDRLAGARYEQYF. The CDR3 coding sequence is TGCAGTGCTAGAGATCGGCTAGCGGGAGCTAGGTACGAGCAGTACTTC.

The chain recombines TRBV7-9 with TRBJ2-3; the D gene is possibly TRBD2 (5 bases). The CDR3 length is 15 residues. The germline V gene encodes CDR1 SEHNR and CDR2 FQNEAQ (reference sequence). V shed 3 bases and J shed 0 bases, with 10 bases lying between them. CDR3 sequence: CASSLVIASTDTQYF. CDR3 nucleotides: TGTGCCAGCAGCTTGGTGATAGCGAGCACAGATACGCAGTATTTT. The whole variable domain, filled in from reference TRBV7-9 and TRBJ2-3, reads DTGVSQNPRHKITKRGQNVTFRCDPISEHNRLYWYRQTLGQGPEFLTYFQNEAQLEKSRLLSDRFSAERPKGSFSTLEIQRTEQGDSAMYLCASSLVIASTDTQYFGPGTRLTVL.

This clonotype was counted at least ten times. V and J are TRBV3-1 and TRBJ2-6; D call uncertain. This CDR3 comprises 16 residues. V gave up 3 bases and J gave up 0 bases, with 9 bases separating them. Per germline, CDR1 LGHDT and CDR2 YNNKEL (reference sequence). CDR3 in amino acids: CASSQAPPSGANVLTF. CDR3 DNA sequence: TGTGCCAGCAGCCAGGCCCCCCCCTCTGGGGCCAACGTCCTGACTTTC.

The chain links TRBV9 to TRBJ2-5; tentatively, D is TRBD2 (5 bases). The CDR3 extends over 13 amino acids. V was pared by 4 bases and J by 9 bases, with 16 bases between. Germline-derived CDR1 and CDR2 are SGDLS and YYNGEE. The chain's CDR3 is CASSSRGLVAQYF. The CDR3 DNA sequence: TGTGCCAGCAGCTCCCGAGGGTTAGTGGCCCAGTACTTC.

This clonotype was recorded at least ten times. CDR3 sequence: CASRGQGNTEAFF. The CDR3 nucleotides read TGTGCCAGCAGGGGCCAGGGCAACACTGAAGCTTTCTTT. The chain carries TRBV12-3 or TRBV12-4 and TRBJ1-1; D perhaps matches TRBD1 (5 bases). The V and J ends lost 6 bases and 2 bases respectively, with 10 bases between them. This CDR3 has 13 amino acids.

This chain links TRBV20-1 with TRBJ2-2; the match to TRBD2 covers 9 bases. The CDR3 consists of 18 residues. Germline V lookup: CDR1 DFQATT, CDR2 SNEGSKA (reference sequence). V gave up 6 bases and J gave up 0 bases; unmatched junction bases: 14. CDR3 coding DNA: TGCAGTGCAAACTTCCCGACTAGCGGTACCGCGAACACCGGGGAGCTGTTTTTT. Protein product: CSANFPTSGTANTGELFF.

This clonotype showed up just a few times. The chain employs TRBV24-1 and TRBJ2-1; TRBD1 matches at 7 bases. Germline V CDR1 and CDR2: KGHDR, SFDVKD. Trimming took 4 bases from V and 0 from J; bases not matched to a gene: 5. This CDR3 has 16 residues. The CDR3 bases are TGTGCCACCAGTGACCAGACAGGGAGCTCCTACAATGAGCAGTTCTTC. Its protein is CATSDQTGSSYNEQFF.

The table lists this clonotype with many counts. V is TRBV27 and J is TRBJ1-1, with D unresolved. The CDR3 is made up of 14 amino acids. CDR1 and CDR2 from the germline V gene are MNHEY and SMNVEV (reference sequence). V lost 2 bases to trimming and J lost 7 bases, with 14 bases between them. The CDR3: CASSLAPSLSEAFF. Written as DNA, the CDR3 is TGTGCCAGCAGTTTAGCCCCATCCCTCAGTGAAGCTTTCTTT.

The CDR3 loop is CASSRETGSETQYF. For the CDR3, the DNA is TGCGCCAGCAGCCGAGAGACAGGGTCCGAGACCCAGTACTTC. The V gene is TRBV5-1, the J gene TRBJ2-5; the match to TRBD1 covers 7 bases. V lost 4 bases, J lost 5 bases, and 8 bases stayed unmatched. Germline assignment: CDR1 SGHRS and CDR2 YFSETQ. The CDR3 contains 14 residues. Complete variable domain (other parts from reference TRBV5-1 and TRBJ2-5): KAGVTQTPRYLIKTRGQQVTLSCSPISGHRSVSWYQQTPGQGLQFLFEYFSETQRNKGNFPGRFSGRQFSNSRSEMNVSTLELGDSALYLCASSRETGSETQYFGPGTRLLVL.